The T cell receptor (beta chain) under discussion was sequenced for a study of control samples from healthy donors and cancer patients (dated by TCRdb to 2020 to 2021). On this clone itself: The antigen it recognizes is unknown. No much larger clone exists at a distance of one base, and base qualities are not known.

According to the germline V gene (reference sequence), CDR1 reads SEHNR and CDR2 reads FQNEAQ. The CDR3 numbers 13 residues from cysteine through phenylalanine. Of the read, only the CDR3 DNA is kept; its 39 bases are in frame from base 1. After removal of 5 bases from V and 7 bases from J, the junction retains 6 bases not matched to a gene. The library was obtained by the immunoSEQ multiplex PCR assay. This is the immuneACCESS table as TCRdb keeps it, with only in-frame sequences that have V and J called. A part of the clones is gone; compared with another copy, unresolved V genes explain less than half, and the rest is unexplained. The sample table holds 150,000 or so clones, of which about 94% were seen once. The ten largest make up over 3.5% of the sample.

This chain joins TRBV7-9 to TRBJ1-2, and TRBD1 aligns with 8 junction nucleotides. The sequenced sample consisted of blood. The clonotype originates from a woman aged 55-70 years in good health. The DNA is as follows: TGTGCCAGCAGCACAGGACAGGGAATTGGCTACACCTTC. Translated, this gives CASSTGQGIGYTF.